The source of this T cell receptor beta chain is a study of tumor-infiltrating lymphocytes in primary liver carcinoma. The source of the blood RNA was unsorted whole blood, and germline DNA was extracted as well. The germline CDR1 and CDR2 sequences are LGHNA and YNFKEQ. The V and J ends lost 3 bases and 3 bases respectively, with 8 bases between them. There are 14 residues in the CDR3. Production of TCR beta cDNA used around 500 ng total RNA together with a constant-region primer. Construction of TCR beta libraries relied on three successive nested multiplex PCR rounds employing slightly modified ARM-PCR. For around 9 cycles apiece, the opening two PCR rounds ran with TRBV1-TRBV30 forward primers and a C-beta reverse primer. TCRdb re-analysed the multiplex PCR reads in MiXCR, keeping a single row per CDR3 protein. Of a few hundred thousand distinct CDR3 sequences detected, around three fifths appear once; the ten largest clones hold 17%.

This clonotype was observed many times. Its antigen is undetermined. Regarding the study as a whole: The study found a significantly higher top-250-clone fraction in tumors than in blood (p = 0.039).

J is TRBJ1-4 and V is TRBV4-2; D ambiguous. This receptor was identified in a woman in her twenties or thirties with primary liver carcinoma and hepatitis B virus infection. Sequenced sample: peripheral blood. CDR3 loop: CASSQGSPNEKLFF. As DNA, the CDR3 is TGTGCCAGCAGCCAGGGAAGTCCTAATGAAAAACTGTTTTTT.